This T cell receptor beta chain is from a study of cytomegalovirus exposure and HLA in healthy donors (TCRdb year 2017). Turning to the overall study: In an earlier analysis of under 600 of the donors, 250 to 300 Gb of sequence data and 90 million to 120 million unique TCR beta sequences from roughly 200 million T cells were reported. About 300 gigabases of sequencing data and around 80 million unique TCR sequences made up an early release that covered around 640 HLA-typed donors. Of the 398 genotyped donors, 65% to 90% fell in the genetic ancestry cluster associated with self-reported Caucasian donors. The aim of the study was to test whether cataloging public T cell receptors could identify signatures of past pathogen exposure. Using immunosequencing, the study profiled T cell repertoires from 640 or so subjects and related those repertoires to cytomegalovirus serostatus. Along with the approximately 620-subject first cohort, a separate validation cohort of over a hundred different subjects was used. The study combined high-throughput TCR immunosequencing, statistical association of individual TCRs with disease status, and machine learning to predict cytomegalovirus infection status. In a later analysis, previously published TCR beta repertoires from 550 to 750 donors were re-analyzed and high-resolution HLA genotyping was added so that TCR occurrence patterns could be studied. The later analysis used no new phenotypic data to find candidate immune exposures, relying instead on TCR beta sequences and their occurrence across donors. To decide whether each TCR beta V gene segment behaved as functional or pseudogenic, an earlier analysis of some 600 of the donors relied on high-throughput TCR beta sequencing. Donor age, sex, ethnicity and CMV serostatus were compiled alongside the repertoire data. A later genetic analysis used genome-wide SNP genotypes for about 65% of the 666 donors, treating that subset as a discovery cohort. Every discovery cohort repertoire had been produced on one sequencing platform. Both class I and class II loci were covered by HLA typing, at four-digit resolution. The number of typed donors differed by locus: 629-630 for A, B, C, DRB1 and DQB1; about 520 for DQA1; some 610 for DPA1; and roughly 470 for DPB1. Roughly five DR-DQ haplotypes were handled as single units for association and clustering, since linkage in the cohort was strong. Among some 410 genotyped donors of the cohort, an average of around 250,000 unique TCR beta nucleotide sequences was sequenced per donor, of which about 19% were non-productive.

V is cut by 0 bases and J by 4 bases, and the space between the germline ends is 15 bases. According to the germline V gene (reference sequence), CDR1 reads GTSNPN and CDR2 reads SVGIG. Counted from cysteine to phenylalanine, this CDR3 has 15 amino acids. The DNA shown is the 45-base CDR3, in frame from base 1. Libraries were built with the immunoSEQ multiplex PCR assay. A mixture of 60 forward primers for TCR Vbeta segments and 13 reverse primers for TCR Jbeta segments was used in the multiplex PCR. The CDR3 region of rearranged TCR beta genes was amplified from genomic DNA with a multiplex PCR assay. The Illumina HiSeq System was used to sequence the amplified TCR beta libraries as 87-base-pair reads. Turning to the authors' computational methods: In a later analysis, some 80 million unique TCR beta chains were counted across the approximately 670 repertoires, and roughly 11 million of these chains were shared by at least two donors. Raw reads were error-corrected and collapsed into unique sequences with a nearest-neighbor algorithm that merged closely related sequences to remove PCR and sequencing errors. CDR3 sequences were aligned to IMGT reference sequences to assign V, D and J gene segments. For a sequence to be retained, a match of at least six nucleotides was required to both a V gene segment and a J gene segment. Rearrangements were called productive when the CDR3 lacked stop codons and stayed in frame with V and J; all others were non-productive. Following IMGT convention, CDR3 was defined as the stretch from the second conserved V-encoded cysteine to the conserved J-encoded phenylalanine. The earlier analysis of some 550 of the donors excluded any sequence lacking an unambiguous match to a single V gene segment. In an earlier analysis of approximately 500 of the donors, a V segment was called functional when productive rearrangements were above 56.7%, and segregating when the standard deviation between donors exceeded 5%. A statistical classification framework was built for diagnosing cytomegalovirus status from the catalog of TCR beta chain sequences. A later analysis assigned V and J genes by comparing TCR nucleotide sequences with IMGT/GENE-DB human TR gene sequences. The TCRdist pipeline was used in a later analysis to assign CDR3 sequences and most-parsimonious VDJ recombination scenarios. In a later analysis, each TCR beta chain was defined by its CDR3 amino acid sequence together with its V-gene family, and reads lacking a unique V-gene family were excluded. A later analysis removed several hundred highly shared, low-generation-probability nucleotide sequences to deal with suspected cross-contamination and a sequencing artifact. For each public chain, a later analysis derived a clonal expansion index from normalized ranks of inferred template counts within each repertoire. In a later analysis, generation probabilities were computed with a VDJ recombination model fitted to out-of-frame rearrangements, and the resulting probabilities were checked against IGoR. In a later analysis, hypergeometric tests were used to score TCR-TCR, TCR-HLA and TCR-CMV co-occurrence, with a repertoire-size bias correction applied to TCR pairs. False discovery rates were estimated in a later analysis by permuting HLA or CMV assignments 20 times. In a later analysis, co-occurring TCRs were grouped using DBSCAN, and TCRdist sequence similarity was added for clustering within HLA-allele-positive subsets. For co-occurrence clustering, repertoires with fewer than 30,000 or more than 120,000 public chains were excluded, along with five repertoires with anomalous nucleotide sharing. Imported from immuneACCESS, the table was reduced by TCRdb to in-frame sequences with V and J called. These copies leave out some clones; in studies compared against another copy, an unresolved V gene accounts for under half, and the cause of the remainder is not known. That table supplies the V and J calls and clone size; D and trimming were determined from the DNA. The sample yields over 200,000 clones; around 75% were counted once. The top ten clones comprise less than 2% of the sample.

About this clone itself: The clone's antigen remains unknown. The sample holds no much larger clone one base away, and base qualities are not on file.

The cohort consisted of approximately 690 healthy bone marrow donors. At the time of sampling, every cohort member was nominally healthy, though immune exposures that went unrecorded were likely present. The donor was CMV seronegative and belonged to the group of more than 300 seronegative cohort members. Every donor gave a peripheral blood sample, and the peripheral blood mononuclear cells from that sample were used for TCR beta sequencing. Genomic DNA extraction from the blood cell samples was performed with the Qiagen DNeasy Blood Extraction Kit. What the study reported, not specific to this receptor: It was suggested by the authors that the approach could potentially be generalized to other disease states and immunological phenotypes. In this cohort, only TCR beta chains were sequenced, and detectable features were limited by the absence of alpha or paired-chain data. A few of the identified cytomegalovirus-associated TCR beta chains were confirmed in vitro to be specific for cytomegalovirus antigens. Presence/absence analyses assumed roughly uniform sequencing depth across donors, an assumption that may not hold. The classifier was reported to diagnose cytomegalovirus status with high specificity and sensitivity in both the original and validation cohorts. Across donors, most TCR sequences were observed very rarely, whereas some public TCRs were present in many individuals. In a later genetic analysis, fewer N-insertions in productive TCRs were reported among donors in an Asian-associated ancestry cluster than the approximately 710-donor mean. In a later analysis, HLA-associated TCR beta chains were found to be more clonally expanded and to have lower generation probabilities than equally common non-associated chains. A cluster of highly shared sequence variants was judged likely to represent a technical artifact of the sequencing pipeline. HLA typing was unavailable for some donors at each locus, so association tests used only the typed subset. A later analysis reported that several top co-occurrence clusters appeared linked to parvovirus B19, influenza, CMV and Epstein-Barr virus. Broadly in line with IMGT annotations, most TCR beta V segments showed up in productive rearrangements about 87% or about 30% of the time in an earlier analysis of 450 to 600 of the donors. Because counts were too low, 15 or so rarely observed V segments, including chromosome 9 orphons, were excluded from the earlier analysis of about 500 of the donors. For the cohort, immune exposure information was limited to CMV serostatus. In a later genetic analysis, a missense DCLRE1C variant was associated with V-gene and J-gene trimming of TCR beta chains, and the association was replicated in an independent cohort. A further reported finding was that TCR beta sequences accurately predicted the HLA-A and HLA-B alleles for most subjects in the first cohort. A later analysis found that TCR association rates varied across HLA loci, with DRB1 alleles showing the most associated TCRs and HLA-C alleles the fewest. A later analysis found that most CMV-associated TCR beta chains appeared HLA-restricted, with HLA associations seemingly driven largely by CMV exposure. At a false discovery rate of 0.05, a later analysis linked under 20,000 TCR beta sequences to specific HLA alleles. Correlated functional status among segregating V segments might be attributable to linkage disequilibrium, but an unknown experimental factor could not be ruled out. When HLA alleles, especially DR and DQ, strongly co-occurred, TCR associations were difficult to assign to individual alleles. Some IMGT-functional V segments, including TRBV6-2 and TRBV6-3, could not be distinguished by the 87-base-pair reads and were therefore excluded. The study gave a list of 150 to 200 TCR beta chains associated with cytomegalovirus.

The sample comprised PBMCs. This clonotype originated in a woman in her thirties in good health and CMV-seronegative. Here the chain combines TRBV30 and TRBJ1-2; TRBD1 might be the D gene, on 5 matching bases. The nucleotides read TGTGCCTGGAGTGTAGGGGCGCGGACATTCTATGGCTACACCTTC. This codes for CAWSVGARTFYGYTF.